What follows are 31 T cell receptor beta chains derived from one specimen sequenced in a study of blood T cell repertoires in COVID-19. Only in-frame clones appear in the TCRdb table, and some are missing; sequencing was by immunoSEQ multiplex PCR. The repertoire holds approximately 340,000 clones, with about 91% as singletons. Material: peripheral blood. The origin of the receptors is a man aged 25 to 40 with COVID-19, enrolled during active disease.

The chain employs TRBV12-3 or TRBV12-4 and TRBJ2-7; no clear D gene. The CDR3 has 11 amino acids. The V gene lost 4 bases and the J gene lost 3 bases, with 4 bases spanning the gap. Written as DNA, the CDR3 is TGTGCCAGCAGTTCCTACTACGAGCAGTACTTC. The encoded protein is CASSSYYEQYF.

This clone appeared a few times. J is TRBJ2-2 and V is TRBV24-1; D is unclear. The CDR3 totals 14 residues. CDR1 and CDR2 from the germline V gene are KGHDR and SFDVKD. Trimming stripped 0 bases from V and 6 bases from J, with 7 bases between. CDR3 nucleotides: TGTGCCACCAGTGATTTGGGGCAGGCCGGGGAGCTGTTTTTT. This translates into CATSDLGQAGELFF.

The chain employs TRBV5-1 and TRBJ2-7, with 14 nucleotides matching TRBD2. Unmatched junction bases numbered 1, after V lost 3 bases and J lost 2 bases. Germline V lookup: CDR1 SGHRS, CDR2 YFSETQ. This CDR3 has 15 amino acids. This CDR3 reads CASSSGLAGAYEQYF. The CDR3 DNA reads as TGCGCCAGCAGCTCGGGACTAGCGGGAGCCTACGAGCAGTACTTC.

V usage is TRBV11-3 and J usage is TRBJ2-2; 7 bases agree with TRBD2. Germline lookup yields CDR1 SGHNT and CDR2 YENEEA. The length of the CDR3 is 12 residues. V was clipped by 10 bases and J by 4 bases; unmatched bases: 3. CDR3 DNA: TGTGCCACTAGCGGTTCCACCGGGGAGCTGTTTTTT. It is translated as CATSGSTGELFF.

This clone came up once. The chain carries TRBV5-1 and TRBJ1-5; D might be TRBD1 (5 bases). Trimming removed 3 bases from V and 3 bases from J, with 10 bases in between. This CDR3 is 14 amino acids long. Germline V lookup: CDR1 SGHRS, CDR2 YFSETQ. The CDR3 loop reads CASSWGDSNQPQHF. The DNA for the CDR3 is TGCGCCAGCAGCTGGGGGGACTCCAATCAGCCCCAGCATTTT. The full variable domain, rest sourced from reference TRBV5-1 and TRBJ1-5, is KAGVTQTPRYLIKTRGQQVTLSCSPISGHRSVSWYQQTPGQGLQFLFEYFSETQRNKGNFPGRFSGRQFSNSRSEMNVSTLELGDSALYLCASSWGDSNQPQHFGDGTRLSIL.

This clone was counted only a few times. The gene calls are TRBV7-9 and TRBJ2-1, with D perhaps matching TRBD1 (6 bases). The CDR3 totals 11 residues. Germline V gene sequence: CDR1 SEHNR, CDR2 FQNEAQ (reference sequence). Trimming cost V 5 bases and J 9 bases, with 8 bases left between them. CDR3 protein: CASSPGVEQFF. The CDR3 region has the DNA TGTGCCAGCAGCCCAGGGGTTGAGCAGTTCTTC.

In nucleotides, the CDR3 is TGCGCCAGCAGCTTGGGCGGGAAAGATACGCAGTATTTT. Its translation: CASSLGGKDTQYF. The gene calls are TRBV5-1 and TRBJ2-3; perhaps TRBD2 as D (6 bases). The germline gives CDR1 SGHRS, CDR2 YFSETQ. Trimming took off 0 bases at V and 5 bases at J, with 7 bases between the two ends. This CDR3 is built from 13 residues.

The chain employs TRBV27 and TRBJ2-3, with 8 positions matching TRBD2. V shed 5 bases, J shed 6 bases, and the junction held 7 bases outside the gene matches. CDR3 length: 14 residues. Germline CDR1 and CDR2: MNHEY and SMNVEV (reference sequence). The DNA of the CDR3 is TGTGCCAGCAGTGAGCGGGGGCCGCTGGATACGCAGTATTTT. Its protein is CASSERGPLDTQYF.

CDR3 residues: CASSGALVGEKLFF. In DNA form, the CDR3 reads TGTGCCAGCAGTGGGGCTTTGGTTGGTGAAAAACTGTTTTTT. The chain employs TRBV27 and TRBJ1-4, with D maybe TRBD1 (5 bases). This CDR3 comprises 14 residues. Between the trimmed V and J ends, which lost 5 bases and 7 bases, there was a span of 14 bases. Germline V gene lookup returns CDR1 MNHEY and CDR2 SMNVEV (reference sequence).

In regard to this clone: The sample has other DNA sequences that encode this CDR3 too. The chain joins TRBV2 to TRBJ2-7; 7 nucleotides agree with TRBD1. The CDR3 contains 15 residues. Unmatched junction bases numbered 9, after V lost 3 bases and J lost 4 bases. Germline V gene data show CDR1 as SNHLY and CDR2 as FYNNEI. The CDR3 loop is CASSEGHGTDYEQYF. CDR3 sequence (DNA): TGTGCCAGCAGTGAGGGACACGGGACAGATTACGAGCAGTACTTC.

The gene calls are TRBV18 and TRBJ1-1, with D possibly TRBD1 on 5 matching bases. CDR1 and CDR2 (germline): KGHSH, LQKENI. V lost 5 bases to trimming and J lost 3 bases, with 13 bases between them. The length of the CDR3 is 14 residues. For the CDR3, the DNA is TGTGCCAGCTCATCGGCCAGGGTGGACACTGAAGCTTTCTTT. It encodes CASSSARVDTEAFF.

This chain uses TRBV7-3 with TRBJ2-1, with 14 bases fitting TRBD2. CDR1 SGHTA and CDR2 FQGTGA come from the germline V gene. Trimming cost V 4 bases and J 9 bases; bases outside gene matches: 8. The CDR3 is 16 amino acids. The CDR3 DNA follows: TGTGCCAGCAGCTCAACCGGGACTAGCGGGAGAGTTGAGCAGTTCTTC. Translating gives CASSSTGTSGRVEQFF.

J is TRBJ1-2 and V is TRBV7-2, with TRBD1 matching 7 bases. Unmatched junction bases numbered 6, after V lost 5 bases and J lost 0 bases. The CDR3 runs 15 residues. Germline values: CDR1 SGHTA, CDR2 FQGNSA. The CDR3 nucleotides are TGTGCCAGCAGCCCGGGACAGATATCTAACTATGGCTACACCTTC. Translated: CASSPGQISNYGYTF.

The V gene is TRBV5-5, the J gene TRBJ2-6, with D perhaps matching TRBD2 (7 bases). The CDR3 length is 16 residues. V was cut by 4 bases and J by 2 bases, with 13 bases left in between. Germline V lookup: CDR1 SGHKS, CDR2 YYEKEE (reference sequence). CDR3 sequence reads: CASSALGGAGANVLTF. CDR3 in DNA: TGTGCCAGCAGCGCCTTAGGGGGGGCTGGGGCCAACGTCCTGACTTTC.

Written as DNA, the CDR3 is TGTGCCAGCAGTTACTCCGCGGGGGGCCCCACAGATACGCAGTATTTT. This encodes CASSYSAGGPTDTQYF. The rearrangement joins TRBV6-5 to TRBJ2-3, with 8 bases lining up with TRBD2. The trim removed 0 bases at V and 2 bases at J, leaving 4 bases unmatched. Germline-derived CDR1 and CDR2 are MNHEY and SVGAGI. The CDR3 is 16 amino acids.

The chain uses TRBV4-1 and TRBJ1-1; D may be TRBD1 (5 bases). V was clipped by 3 bases and J by 5 bases, with 10 bases between them. This CDR3 comprises 13 residues. The germline CDR1 and CDR2 sequences are MGHRA and YSYEKL. The CDR3 spells CASSQRAGTEAFF. CDR3 coding DNA: TGCGCCAGCAGCCAGAGAGCAGGGACTGAAGCTTTCTTT.

The V gene is TRBV13, the J gene TRBJ1-1; a weak D match, TRBD1 (5 bases). Trimming took 3 bases from V and 1 from J, leaving 9 bases between them. The CDR3 is 14 amino acids. The V gene's germline CDR1 is PRHDT and CDR2 FYEKMQ (reference sequence). The CDR3 DNA sequence: TGTGCCAGCAGCTTGAGGCAGGGGAACACTGAAGCTTTCTTT. Protein: CASSLRQGNTEAFF.

This clone occurred once. The CDR3 sequence: CASVGAGGANTGELFF. In DNA, the CDR3 is TGTGCCAGCGTCGGGGCGGGGGGCGCCAACACCGGGGAGCTGTTTTTT. The chain is built from TRBV28 and TRBJ2-2; 8 bases match TRBD2. Per the germline V gene, CDR1 is MDHEN and CDR2 is SYDVKM. CDR3 length: 16 amino acids. V was pared by 8 bases and J by 2 bases, with 10 bases of the junction left unmatched.

The chain has TRBV29-1 and TRBJ1-2; 7 positions agree with TRBD1. CDR1 is SQVTM, CDR2 ANQGSEA, per germline. The V gene end was trimmed by 0 bases and the J gene end by 2 bases; junction bases not matched to a gene: 6. This CDR3 has 15 residues. The CDR3 coding sequence is TGCAGCGTTGAAGATCTATACAGGGGCAACTATGGCTACACCTTC. This sequence encodes CSVEDLYRGNYGYTF.

The chain uses TRBV27 and TRBJ1-5; D call uncertain. The length of the CDR3 is 14 residues. The germline V gene has CDR1 MNHEY and CDR2 SMNVEV (reference sequence). V was cut by 2 bases and J by 0 bases, with 5 bases left in between. The chain's CDR3 is CASSLGDSNQPQHF. The CDR3 region has the DNA TGTGCCAGCAGTTTAGGAGATAGCAATCAGCCCCAGCATTTT.

The chain carries TRBV28 and TRBJ2-4; 8 nucleotides agree with TRBD1. The trim removed 5 bases at V and 1 base at J, leaving 7 bases unmatched. CDR3 length: 16 amino acids. Per germline, CDR1 MDHEN and CDR2 SYDVKM. The CDR3 coding sequence is TGTGCCAGCAGTGCAGGGGGCGCGGGGGCCAAAAACATTCAGTACTTC. It translates to CASSAGGAGAKNIQYF.

V is TRBV11-2 and J is TRBJ2-7; D not resolved. This CDR3 comprises 11 residues. Germline V gene lookup returns CDR1 SGHAT and CDR2 FQNNGV. V was pared by 2 bases and J by 4 bases, with 3 bases between. CDR3 sequence: CASSLTYEQYF. CDR3 sequence (DNA): TGTGCCAGCAGCTTAACATACGAGCAGTACTTC.

The CDR3 DNA is TGTGCCAGCAGTTACTCAAGCGGCCAAGAGACCCAGTACTTC. This translates into CASSYSSGQETQYF. The V gene is TRBV6-2 or TRBV6-3, the J gene TRBJ2-5; tentative D call: TRBD2 (5 bases). Germline loops: CDR1 MNHEY, CDR2 SVGEGT. CDR3 size: 14 residues. The ends were cut back, 0 bases at V and 1 base at J, with 6 bases in the middle.

The chain has TRBV3-1 (or the pseudogene TRBV3-2) and TRBJ1-5; D possibly corresponds to TRBD1 (5 bases). The germline V gene encodes CDR1 LGHDT and CDR2 YNNKEL (reference sequence). Trimming left V 4 bases short and J 7 bases short, with 17 bases between. This CDR3 comprises 15 residues. As DNA, the CDR3 is TGTGCCAGCAGCCGGGGCCTATCGGGAGGCCAGCCCCAGCATTTT. Protein: CASSRGLSGGQPQHF.

This chain links TRBV5-6 with TRBJ1-2, with 7 bases aligning to TRBD1. Germline V gives CDR1 SGHDT, CDR2 YYEEEE. V dropped 4 bases and J dropped 6; count of bases not matched to a gene: 6. There are 13 residues in the CDR3. CDR3 coding DNA: TGTGCCAGCAGCCCAGGGGGTCTAAATGGCTACACCTTC. Its translation: CASSPGGLNGYTF.

This sequence joins TRBV5-4 and TRBJ1-1; D gene unclear. The CDR3 contains 14 residues. Germline loops: CDR1 SGHNT, CDR2 YYREEE (reference sequence). Trimming stripped 4 bases from V and 1 base from J, with 11 bases between. The CDR3 spells CASSISTANTEAFF. In DNA, the CDR3 is TGTGCCAGCAGCATTAGTACAGCGAACACTGAAGCTTTCTTT. The variable domain in full, completed from reference TRBV5-4 and TRBJ1-1, reads ETGVTQSPTHLIKTRGQQVTLRCSSQSGHNTVSWYQQALGQGPQFIFQYYREEENGRGNFPPRFSGLQFPNYSSELNVNALELDDSALYLCASSISTANTEAFFGQGTRLTVV.

The rearrangement links TRBV28 to TRBJ2-7; a possible D gene is TRBD2 (6 bases). The CDR3 covers 16 residues. CDR1 is MDHEN, CDR2 SYDVKM, per germline. The germline V and J ends were trimmed by 4 bases and 2 bases, with 18 bases remaining between them. The CDR3 DNA reads TGTGCCAGCAGTTCTCCGAGCGGGCCCGTTGCCTACGAGCAGTACTTC. Translated: CASSSPSGPVAYEQYF. The variable domain in full, with the rest retrieved from reference TRBV28 and TRBJ2-7, is DVKVTQSSRYLVKRTGEKVFLECVQDMDHENMFWYRQDPGLGLRLIYFSYDVKMKEKGDIPEGYSVSREKKERFSLILESASTNQTSMYLCASSSPSGPVAYEQYFGPGTRLTVT.

In its sample, this clone was seen a few times. The V and J genes are TRBV19 and TRBJ1-3, with D unresolved. V dropped 2 bases and J dropped 4 bases, with 9 bases sitting between them. The CDR3 is 14 amino acids. Germline V gene lookup returns CDR1 LNHDA and CDR2 SQIVND (reference sequence). The CDR3 DNA reads TGTGCCAGTAGTATATCGGTGTTCGGAAACACCATATATTTT. Its protein is CASSISVFGNTIYF.

This clone was detected a few times. This chain links TRBV5-1 with TRBJ1-3, with unresolved D. The CDR3 is 17 residues long. Germline CDR1 and CDR2: SGHRS and YFSETQ. The V end was cut by 2 bases, the J end by 6 bases, with 21 bases between. CDR3 nucleotides: TGCGCCAGCAGCTTACCGTCGCGGGCCCTGCGGGAAAACACCATATATTTT. Its protein is CASSLPSRALRENTIYF.

V is TRBV2 and J is TRBJ2-7, with TRBD2 as a possible D gene (7 bases). CDR3 length equals 13 residues. V was trimmed by 6 bases and J by 2 bases, leaving 11 bases between them. Germline lookup yields CDR1 SNHLY and CDR2 FYNNEI. In DNA form, the CDR3 reads TGTGCCAGCAGAGAGGGGGGGACCTACGAGCAGTACTTC. It translates to CASREGGTYEQYF. Full variable domain (rest looked up from reference TRBV2 and TRBJ2-7): EPEVTQTPSHQVTQMGQEVILRCVPISNHLYFYWYRQILGQKVEFLVSFYNNEISEKSEIFDDQFSVERPDGSNFTLKIRSTKLEDSAMYFCASREGGTYEQYFGPGTRLTVT.

This clone was observed a handful of times. This chain joins TRBV19 and TRBJ2-1; D is ambiguous. V lost 6 bases and J 8 bases, leaving 5 bases between the germline ends. The CDR3 has 10 residues. Looked up from germline, CDR1 is LNHDA and CDR2 is SQIVND (reference sequence). The CDR3 here is CASRQDEQFF. The CDR3, as DNA: TGTGCCAGTAGACAAGATGAGCAGTTCTTC. Supplemented by reference TRBV19 and TRBJ2-1, the full variable domain reads DGGITQSPKYLFRKEGQNVTLSCEQNLNHDAMYWYRQDPGQGLRLIYYSQIVNDFQKGDIAEGYSVSREKKESFPLTVTSAQKNPTAFYLCASRQDEQFFGPGTRLTVL.